The present TCR beta chain was sequenced within a study of Graves' ophthalmopathy and Graves' hyperthyroidism. The TCR beta CDR3 regions underwent amplification from RNA transcripts. The workflow started with a first-round RT-PCR run with HTBI primers and then moved on to a second-round multiplex PCR. Via MiXCR, TCRdb re-called the multiplex PCR reads, giving one row per CDR3 protein. The table shows roughly 400,000 distinct CDR3 sequences, with over 15% occurring only once. The germline CDR1 and CDR2 sequences are SSHAT and FNYEAQ (reference sequence). This CDR3 has 16 residues. This clonotype appeared many times. At one boundary the junction diverges from the germline segment, which might be a read error.

The rearrangement uses TRBV7-7 and TRBJ2-5, with 9 bases matching TRBD1. Sequencing input: peripheral blood. This TCR came from a woman between 18 and 30 years old with stable Graves' hyperthyroidism. In DNA form, the CDR3 reads TGTGCTAGCAGCCTTCACCCGGGACAGGGTCAAGAGACCCAGTACTTC. Its translation: CASSLHPGQGQETQYF.